This T cell receptor (beta chain) appears in the sequencing data of a study of T cells in Graves' hyperthyroidism and ophthalmopathy (dated by TCRdb to 2018 to 2020). Some background on the complete study: Peripheral blood was sampled at the time of initial diagnosis, prior to any treatment. A discovery cohort of 95 to 100 patients, 43 with Graves' ophthalmopathy and 55 to 65 with stable Graves' hyperthyroidism, was used to find distinguishing TCR V-J signatures. Prospective prediction of ophthalmopathy was tested in an independent validation cohort of approximately 19 hyperthyroidism patients and approximately 17 patients who later progressed to ophthalmopathy. The approximately 100 discovery patients were randomly split 7:3 into training and test sets. In several Graves' hyperthyroidism patients, the study also compared T-cell repertoires from thyroid tissue with T-cell repertoires from blood. Following sampling, methimazole starting at 30 mg daily was given to hyperthyroidism patients, and high-dose intravenous methylprednisolone was given to ophthalmopathy patients. TCR Vbeta CDR3 sequencing of fewer than 150 peripheral blood samples (under 45 ophthalmopathy, 75 hyperthyroidism and roughly 17 progressor patients) is reported in the paper. What the work shows at the level of the full study, not this receptor alone: Most expanded thyroid clonotypes (frequency above 0.001) were also detected in blood, a finding suggesting that blood repertoires may reflect thyroid immune responses. In validation, the model predicted progression to ophthalmopathy with 55% to 71% sensitivity and less than 80% specificity, a median of 6.5 months before onset. In cross-validation, a model built on a 13 V-J signature told ophthalmopathy apart from stable hyperthyroidism with approximately 90% sensitivity and roughly 81% specificity, and in testing the same model reached 80%/75%. No statistical method was used to set the sample size in advance, and investigators knew the group allocation.

Amplification of TCR beta CDR3 regions was carried out from RNA transcripts. For the first round of RT-PCR on the TCR CDR3, the HTBI primer set was used together with the Qiagen OneStep RT-PCR kit. The libraries were constructed in a second round of multiplex PCR and then size-selected and purified. The libraries were sequenced on an Illumina HiSeq2000 using paired-end 100 bp reads. The authors' analysis ran thus. SOAPnuke was used to process the raw data, removing reads that contained adapters or uncalled bases, had a mean Phred below 15, or lacked an exact match to the constant primer or identifier. High-quality paired reads were merged with COPE v1.2.5, and unique nucleotide sequences were defined as clonotypes. MiTCR v1.1 was used to align clonotypes to the IMGT TRBV, TRBD and TRBJ reference segments. Analysis was restricted to V-J combinations with a frequency above 0.0001, which covered 98% to 99.2% of repertoires. The TCS score was defined as F50 (clonal expansion) divided by E x V (chaos), with BLOSUM62-based TCRdist calculated between CDR3 peptides within each V-J. Welch's t-statistics and random forest reduced roughly 530 V-J features to 10 to 15, which were used in a naive Bayes classifier (R e1071). TCRdb trimmed the raw reads at Q25, called clones with MiXCR and kept productive beta chains. Rows matching on CDR3 protein sequence are summarized as one entry with the most common DNA and genes. TCRdb, rather than the study authors, made the V and J calls. This sample is represented by roughly 500,000 distinct CDR3 sequences; roughly 14% of them were singletons. Almost 6% of the sample is in the top ten clones.

With respect to this clonotype: Its antigen is not yet known. No base-level quality is on record; no much larger clone is a single base apart.

From cysteine to phenylalanine, the CDR3 is 14 amino acids long. Only the CDR3 DNA is retained, 42 bases long and in frame from the first base. Taken from the germline V gene (reference sequence), the CDR1 and CDR2 loops are DFQATT and SNEGSKA. The junction shows trimming of 3 bases on V and 6 bases on J, and the gene matches do not reach 10 bases of it. Hyperthyroidism patients were aged 18 to 65 years and newly diagnosed, with disease duration of less than 2 months. Patients with uncontrolled infections, other autoimmune diseases, pregnancy or lactation were excluded. Diagnoses relied on clinical symptoms, serum thyroxine and TRAb, thyroid ultrasound and orbital computed tomography. For progressor patients, blood was drawn at the first diagnosis of hyperthyroidism, before any ophthalmopathy symptoms had appeared. PBMCs were separated from 10 ml of fresh peripheral blood using Ficoll-Paque density gradient centrifugation. Progressor patients were initially diagnosed with Graves' hyperthyroidism and developed ophthalmopathy during follow-up. Total RNA was extracted with Trizol reagent, and quality was checked on an Agilent 2100 Bioanalyzer.

The sequence came from a woman in her 30s with Graves' hyperthyroidism that later progressed to Graves' ophthalmopathy. The chain joins TRBV20-1 to TRBJ1-2; TRBD1 aligns with 7 central bases. The sequenced sample consisted of blood. The CDR3 sequence is CSARTGQGFHGYTF. DNA sequence: TGCAGTGCTAGGACAGGGCAGGGGTTCCATGGCTACACCTTC.